Given below is one TCR beta chain in context. V dropped 3 bases and J dropped 2; count of bases not matched to a gene: 0. CDR1 MNHNS and CDR2 SASEGT come from the germline V gene. The CDR3 consists of 13 residues. Assay: immunoSEQ multiplex PCR; the TCRdb copy retains only in-frame clones and omits some. The sample holds more than 300,000 clones, about 88% seen once. This record comes from a study of blood T cell repertoires in COVID-19. Study in general: The study drew acute and convalescent COVID-19 samples from the United States, Italy and Spain. Sample material is recorded as cDNA or gDNA derived from T cells, B-cell-depleted T cells, or PBMCs.

The clonotype was recovered from a woman aged 18-29 years who had recovered from COVID-19. The gene calls are TRBV6-1 and TRBJ2-5, with 7 bases matching TRBD1. Sequencing was done on a sample of PBMCs or T cells enriched from blood (not recorded which). CDR3 in amino acids: CASSDRGQETQYF. Here the CDR3 DNA reads TGTGCCAGCAGTGACAGGGGGCAAGAGACCCAGTACTTC.